A selection of T cell receptor beta chains follows, all from one sample in a study of blood T cell repertoires in COVID-19. Repertoires were generated with immunoSEQ multiplex PCR, while TCRdb's copy carries only in-frame clones and drops some. The table records roughly 160,000 clones, roughly 78% of them present only once. Sequenced: PBMCs or T cells enriched from blood (not recorded which). These receptors were taken from a woman aged 70-85 years in a cohort exposed to, infected with or recovered from COVID-19 (not recorded which). The CDR3 runs from the conserved cysteine through the conserved F or W. Fields, in order: D gene, V gene, clone size, CDR3 length, CDR3 protein. The D gene is left open where the match is weak. Clone size is stated in some rows and not others, as once, few, many or a class when expanded.

-,TRBV7-9,-,15,CASSLDGGTNTEAFF
-,TRBV6-5,-,14,CASSTTIFSYEQYF
-,TRBV7-9,-,14,CASSLVTDSTEAFF
-,TRBV9,-,17,CASSVGSGRSGTDTQYF
TRBD1,TRBV27,-,15,CASSFGQGGREKLFF
-,TRBV2,few,14,CASSRGLRDSPLHF
-,TRBV18,once,13,CASSQGVKQPQHF
-,TRBV2,-,12,CASSGTAGEQFF
TRBD1,TRBV4-2,-,17,CASSQAPGQGAFNEQYF
-,TRBV6-5,-,11,CASREGNEQFF
-,TRBV12-3/TRBV12-4,-,13,CASSFYPPYEQYF
-,TRBV10-3,-,14,CAISPGTQNQPQHF
-,TRBV30,once,15,CAWIGLDSDNSPLHF
TRBD2,TRBV11-3,-,16,CASSFLAGVGTGELFF
TRBD1,TRBV5-1,-,14,CASSLGGQGEKLFF
-,TRBV2,-,11,CATSVNTEAFF
-,TRBV7-2,-,14,CASSLVGEAGELFF
TRBD1,TRBV15,-,15,CATSSRDRKEYEQFF
-,TRBV19,-,15,CASRPRTGRDGELFF
TRBD1,TRBV11-3,-,15,CASSLRTGDTGELFF
TRBD2,TRBV6-5,-,13,CASSSGLAGQQYF
TRBD1,TRBV24-1,-,15,CATSDAGTAKETQYF
TRBD1,TRBV28,-,15,CASSRLGGAGNGYTF
-,TRBV12-2,-,19,CASRPRTSGSRVRTDTQYF
TRBD1,TRBV29-1,-,13,CSHTGTDYNEQFF
TRBD2,TRBV19,-,14,CASRASGSLNEQFF
TRBD1,TRBV6-6,-,15,CASSFLTGMNTEAFF
TRBD2,TRBV16,-,18,CASSQNRGLAGPYNEQFF
TRBD1,TRBV28,few,17,CATRRLAGGSYNSPLHF